Listed below are T cell receptor beta chains from one sample, sequenced in a study of blood T cell repertoires in COVID-19. Data came from immunoSEQ multiplex PCR; TCRdb stores just in-frame clones and leaves some out. The table records some 240,000 clones, about 79% of them present only once. Sequenced sample: peripheral blood. Receptor source: a man aged 50-59 years with active or convalescent COVID-19. Both conserved end residues are part of each CDR3. Each record gives: CDR3 length, V gene, J gene, D gene, clone size, CDR3 DNA, CDR3 protein. The D gene is left open where the match is weak. Clone sizes are given selectively: once, few, many, or a class where the clone is expanded.

cdr3_length: 15; v_call: TRBV6-6; j_call: TRBJ2-7; d_call: .; clone_size: once; cdr3_nt: TGTGCCAGCAGCCGGGGTTCCCCCGGCTCATACGAGCAGTACTTC; cdr3_aa: CASSRGSPGSYEQYF
cdr3_length: 17; v_call: TRBV18; j_call: TRBJ1-2; d_call: TRBD1; clone_size: .; cdr3_nt: TGTGCCAGCTCACCGACCGCAGGACAGGGAATCGACTATGGCTACACCTTC; cdr3_aa: CASSPTAGQGIDYGYTF
cdr3_length: 16; v_call: TRBV19; j_call: TRBJ2-1; d_call: TRBD2; clone_size: .; cdr3_nt: TGTGCCAGTAGTATCGGGCGGGGGGCTGGCTACAATGAGCAGTTCTTC; cdr3_aa: CASSIGRGAGYNEQFF
cdr3_length: 13; v_call: TRBV7-3; j_call: TRBJ1-5; d_call: .; clone_size: .; cdr3_nt: TGTGCCACCGACGACCAGGGTAATCAGCCCCAGCATTTT; cdr3_aa: CATDDQGNQPQHF
cdr3_length: 15; v_call: TRBV7-2; j_call: TRBJ2-3; d_call: .; clone_size: once; cdr3_nt: TGTGCCAGCAGCTTAGAGGGGGTAGGCACAGATACGCAGTATTTT; cdr3_aa: CASSLEGVGTDTQYF
cdr3_length: 15; v_call: TRBV5-1; j_call: TRBJ2-1; d_call: TRBD1; clone_size: .; cdr3_nt: TGCGCCAGCAGCCCCGGACAGGGAGTATTGGATGAGCAGTTCTTC; cdr3_aa: CASSPGQGVLDEQFF
cdr3_length: 13; v_call: TRBV6-6; j_call: TRBJ1-2; d_call: TRBD1; clone_size: once; cdr3_nt: TGTGCCAGCAGCCCGGGACAGAGCTATGGCTACACCTTC; cdr3_aa: CASSPGQSYGYTF
cdr3_length: 16; v_call: TRBV10-2; j_call: TRBJ2-3; d_call: .; clone_size: .; cdr3_nt: TGCGCCAGCAGTGATTGGGGGGGGGCCCGGGAAGATACGCAGTATTTT; cdr3_aa: CASSDWGGAREDTQYF
cdr3_length: 16; v_call: TRBV19; j_call: TRBJ2-1; d_call: TRBD1; clone_size: .; cdr3_nt: TGTGCCAGTAGTATTCGAGGGACAGGGGGGGTGGATGAGCAGTTCTTC; cdr3_aa: CASSIRGTGGVDEQFF
cdr3_length: 16; v_call: TRBV2; j_call: TRBJ2-1; d_call: .; clone_size: .; cdr3_nt: TGTGCCAGCAGGAGAGGGAGCGTGAGTTTGTACAATGAGCAGTTCTTC; cdr3_aa: CASRRGSVSLYNEQFF
cdr3_length: 15; v_call: TRBV11-2; j_call: TRBJ2-1; d_call: TRBD1; clone_size: .; cdr3_nt: TGTGCCAGCAGCGACAGGGGGCGCAGGTTGAATGAGCAGTTCTTC; cdr3_aa: CASSDRGRRLNEQFF
cdr3_length: 17; v_call: TRBV27; j_call: TRBJ1-5; d_call: TRBD1; clone_size: .; cdr3_nt: TGTGCCAGCAGTCCTCGGGACAGGGGAGGAGGCAATCAGCCCCAGCATTTT; cdr3_aa: CASSPRDRGGGNQPQHF
cdr3_length: 15; v_call: TRBV11-2; j_call: TRBJ2-5; d_call: TRBD1; clone_size: .; cdr3_nt: TGTGCCAGCAAGGACAGGGGGATCGGCCAAGAGACCCAGTACTTC; cdr3_aa: CASKDRGIGQETQYF
cdr3_length: 15; v_call: TRBV6-2/TRBV6-3; j_call: TRBJ1-1; d_call: .; clone_size: .; cdr3_nt: TGTGCCAGCAGTTACTACAAGGACATGAACACTGAAGCTTTCTTT; cdr3_aa: CASSYYKDMNTEAFF
cdr3_length: 15; v_call: TRBV28; j_call: TRBJ1-2; d_call: .; clone_size: .; cdr3_nt: TGTGCCAGCAGCCCCTTTCGGACTTTCCTCGATGGCTACACCTTC; cdr3_aa: CASSPFRTFLDGYTF
cdr3_length: 13; v_call: TRBV6-5; j_call: TRBJ1-2; d_call: TRBD1; clone_size: .; cdr3_nt: TGTGCCAGCAGCCGGACAGGGAACTATGGCTACACCTTC; cdr3_aa: CASSRTGNYGYTF
cdr3_length: 18; v_call: TRBV6-2/TRBV6-3; j_call: TRBJ2-3; d_call: TRBD2; clone_size: .; cdr3_nt: TGTGCCAGCAGTTACTCGAGTAGGCTAGCGGGGGATCCAGATACGCAGTATTTT; cdr3_aa: CASSYSSRLAGDPDTQYF
cdr3_length: 16; v_call: TRBV18; j_call: TRBJ1-5; d_call: TRBD1; clone_size: .; cdr3_nt: TGTGCCAGCTCAGGACAGGGGGTGTATAGCAATCAGCCCCAGCATTTT; cdr3_aa: CASSGQGVYSNQPQHF
cdr3_length: 14; v_call: TRBV5-1; j_call: TRBJ1-4; d_call: .; clone_size: .; cdr3_nt: TGCGCCAGCAGCTTGGTGCAGGGGAATGAAAAACTGTTTTTT; cdr3_aa: CASSLVQGNEKLFF
cdr3_length: 16; v_call: TRBV6-1; j_call: TRBJ2-7; d_call: TRBD1; clone_size: .; cdr3_nt: TGTGCCAGCAGTGAATTAAGGGTGGGACAGGGGTACGAGCAGTACTTC; cdr3_aa: CASSELRVGQGYEQYF
cdr3_length: 14; v_call: TRBV7-2; j_call: TRBJ2-5; d_call: .; clone_size: .; cdr3_nt: TGTGCCAGCAGCTTAGCCTCAGGCCAAGAGACCCAGTACTTC; cdr3_aa: CASSLASGQETQYF
cdr3_length: 16; v_call: TRBV18; j_call: TRBJ1-3; d_call: TRBD1; clone_size: .; cdr3_nt: TGTGCCAGCTCAGCGGGACAGCTTAACACTGGAAACACCATATATTTT; cdr3_aa: CASSAGQLNTGNTIYF
cdr3_length: 13; v_call: TRBV4-2; j_call: TRBJ2-1; d_call: TRBD2; clone_size: once; cdr3_nt: TGTGCCAGCGGACTAGCGGTGAGGGATGAGCAGTTCTTC; cdr3_aa: CASGLAVRDEQFF
cdr3_length: 18; v_call: TRBV21-1; j_call: TRBJ1-1; d_call: .; clone_size: .; cdr3_nt: TGTGCCAGCAGCAAAAAACTTAGTCAGGGGTCGGGGAACACTGAAGCTTTCTTT; cdr3_aa: CASSKKLSQGSGNTEAFF
cdr3_length: 14; v_call: TRBV27; j_call: TRBJ1-5; d_call: .; clone_size: .; cdr3_nt: TGTGCCAGCAGTTTAAGAGGTGTCGGTCAGCCCCAGCATTTT; cdr3_aa: CASSLRGVGQPQHF
cdr3_length: 14; v_call: TRBV2; j_call: TRBJ1-5; d_call: TRBD1; clone_size: .; cdr3_nt: TGTGCCAGCGGACAGTACAGGGGGGATCAGCCCCAGCATTTT; cdr3_aa: CASGQYRGDQPQHF
cdr3_length: 12; v_call: TRBV6-2/TRBV6-3; j_call: TRBJ1-1; d_call: .; clone_size: .; cdr3_nt: TGTGCCAGCAGTTACTCGATCGGGGAAGCTTTCTTT; cdr3_aa: CASSYSIGEAFF
cdr3_length: 14; v_call: TRBV11-2; j_call: TRBJ2-1; d_call: .; clone_size: .; cdr3_nt: TGTGCCAGCAGCCTCGGGACTGCTCACAATGAGCAGTTCTTC; cdr3_aa: CASSLGTAHNEQFF
cdr3_length: 15; v_call: TRBV19; j_call: TRBJ2-3; d_call: TRBD1; clone_size: .; cdr3_nt: TGTGCCAGTAGATCCGGACAGGGGTCGGCAGATACGCAGTATTTT; cdr3_aa: CASRSGQGSADTQYF
cdr3_length: 16; v_call: TRBV6-1; j_call: TRBJ1-1; d_call: .; clone_size: .; cdr3_nt: TGTGCCAGCAGTGAACCCGCAGGACGGAGGGACACTGAAGCTTTCTTT; cdr3_aa: CASSEPAGRRDTEAFF
cdr3_length: 15; v_call: TRBV5-6; j_call: TRBJ2-7; d_call: TRBD2; clone_size: .; cdr3_nt: TGTGCCAGCAGCTATGGAAGCGGGAGAAGTTACGAGCAGTACTTC; cdr3_aa: CASSYGSGRSYEQYF
cdr3_length: 13; v_call: TRBV5-6; j_call: TRBJ2-5; d_call: .; clone_size: .; cdr3_nt: TGTGCCAGCAGCAGGGGGGGCCAAGAGACCCAGTACTTC; cdr3_aa: CASSRGGQETQYF
cdr3_length: 15; v_call: TRBV4-1; j_call: TRBJ2-1; d_call: TRBD2; clone_size: .; cdr3_nt: TGCGCCAGCAGCCCCGGGACTAGCGGGGGGGATGAGCAGTTCTTC; cdr3_aa: CASSPGTSGGDEQFF
cdr3_length: 13; v_call: TRBV5-1; j_call: TRBJ2-2; d_call: .; clone_size: .; cdr3_nt: TGCGCCAGCAGCTTCATGAACACCGGGGAGCTGTTTTTT; cdr3_aa: CASSFMNTGELFF
cdr3_length: 17; v_call: TRBV19; j_call: TRBJ1-2; d_call: TRBD1; clone_size: .; cdr3_nt: TGTGCCAGTACCACTTCCCCCCACAACAGGGGGAACTATGGCTACACCTTC; cdr3_aa: CASTTSPHNRGNYGYTF
cdr3_length: 14; v_call: TRBV9; j_call: TRBJ1-5; d_call: .; clone_size: .; cdr3_nt: TGTGCCAGCAGCGTAGGCGCTCTCCGGGGGCCCCAGCATTTT; cdr3_aa: CASSVGALRGPQHF
cdr3_length: 15; v_call: TRBV3-1/TRBV3-2; j_call: TRBJ1-2; d_call: .; clone_size: few; cdr3_nt: TGTGCCAGCAGCCAGCTCGGACAGCCTGTTTATGGCTACACCTTC; cdr3_aa: CASSQLGQPVYGYTF
cdr3_length: 16; v_call: TRBV4-3; j_call: TRBJ2-1; d_call: TRBD1; clone_size: once; cdr3_nt: TGCGCCAGCAGCCGCTGGGGACAGGGGGTGGAGAATGAGCAGTTCTTC; cdr3_aa: CASSRWGQGVENEQFF
cdr3_length: 14; v_call: TRBV2; j_call: TRBJ1-5; d_call: TRBD1; clone_size: .; cdr3_nt: TGTGCCAGCAGTCCAGGGGGCTCGGGTCAGCCCCAGCATTTT; cdr3_aa: CASSPGGSGQPQHF
cdr3_length: 15; v_call: TRBV27; j_call: TRBJ2-3; d_call: TRBD2; clone_size: .; cdr3_nt: TGTGCCAGCAGTTTATCGCTAGCGGGCACAGATACGCAGTATTTT; cdr3_aa: CASSLSLAGTDTQYF
cdr3_length: 15; v_call: TRBV6-2/TRBV6-3; j_call: TRBJ1-6; d_call: .; clone_size: .; cdr3_nt: TGTGCCAGCAGTAGACCAGGCTTCTATAATTCACCCCTCCACTTT; cdr3_aa: CASSRPGFYNSPLHF
cdr3_length: 16; v_call: TRBV9; j_call: TRBJ1-2; d_call: TRBD1; clone_size: .; cdr3_nt: TGTGCCAGCAGCGTCGCTCGGACAGGGGTGGACTATGGCTACACCTTC; cdr3_aa: CASSVARTGVDYGYTF
cdr3_length: 17; v_call: TRBV7-9; j_call: TRBJ2-2; d_call: .; clone_size: .; cdr3_nt: TGTGCCAGCAGCGTGGCGATATCGGAGATGGGCACCGGGGAGCTGTTTTTT; cdr3_aa: CASSVAISEMGTGELFF
cdr3_length: 15; v_call: TRBV18; j_call: TRBJ1-3; d_call: .; clone_size: .; cdr3_nt: TGTGCCAGCTCGAAATACGACACCTCTGGAAACACCATATATTTT; cdr3_aa: CASSKYDTSGNTIYF
cdr3_length: 13; v_call: TRBV2; j_call: TRBJ1-5; d_call: .; clone_size: .; cdr3_nt: TGTGCCAGCAGTGGACAATACAATCAGCCCCAGCATTTT; cdr3_aa: CASSGQYNQPQHF
cdr3_length: 15; v_call: TRBV28; j_call: TRBJ2-3; d_call: .; clone_size: once; cdr3_nt: TGTGCCAGCAGTTTATGGTCCACTACCACAGATACGCAGTATTTT; cdr3_aa: CASSLWSTTTDTQYF
cdr3_length: 16; v_call: TRBV2; j_call: TRBJ2-2; d_call: TRBD1; clone_size: .; cdr3_nt: TGTGCCAGCAGACACGGGACAGGGATCTACACCGGGGAGCTGTTTTTT; cdr3_aa: CASRHGTGIYTGELFF
cdr3_length: 13; v_call: TRBV28; j_call: TRBJ1-1; d_call: .; clone_size: .; cdr3_nt: TGTGCCAGCAGCAGGGGAAAGAACACTGAAGCTTTCTTT; cdr3_aa: CASSRGKNTEAFF
cdr3_length: 13; v_call: TRBV19; j_call: TRBJ1-6; d_call: .; clone_size: .; cdr3_nt: TGTGCCAGTAGTTTGGCAGGGAATTCACCCCTCCACTTT; cdr3_aa: CASSLAGNSPLHF
cdr3_length: 15; v_call: TRBV28; j_call: TRBJ1-6; d_call: .; clone_size: .; cdr3_nt: TGTGCCAGCAGCCTGGGGAGCTCCTATAATTCACCCCTCCACTTT; cdr3_aa: CASSLGSSYNSPLHF
cdr3_length: 13; v_call: TRBV29-1; j_call: TRBJ1-1; d_call: .; clone_size: few; cdr3_nt: TGCAGCGTTGAAGTACAGATAAACACTGAAGCTTTCTTT; cdr3_aa: CSVEVQINTEAFF
cdr3_length: 15; v_call: TRBV11-2; j_call: TRBJ1-3; d_call: .; clone_size: .; cdr3_nt: TGTGCCAGCAGCTTAGCAAGACAGTCTGGAAACACCATATATTTT; cdr3_aa: CASSLARQSGNTIYF
cdr3_length: 16; v_call: TRBV6-6; j_call: TRBJ1-3; d_call: TRBD1; clone_size: once; cdr3_nt: TGTGCCAGCAGAGACAGGGGCCCAAGCTCTGGAAACACCATATATTTT; cdr3_aa: CASRDRGPSSGNTIYF
cdr3_length: 16; v_call: TRBV6-7; j_call: TRBJ2-3; d_call: .; clone_size: .; cdr3_nt: TGTGCCAGCACCCGACCCCGGCAGGGTAAGGGAGATACGCAGTATTTT; cdr3_aa: CASTRPRQGKGDTQYF
cdr3_length: 15; v_call: TRBV5-6; j_call: TRBJ2-7; d_call: TRBD1; clone_size: .; cdr3_nt: TGTGCCAGCAGCTTGTGGGACAGGGGACCCTACGAGCAGTACTTC; cdr3_aa: CASSLWDRGPYEQYF